The sequence of this T cell receptor beta chain was determined in a study of identical twins. Study-wide results and caveats: Zero-insertion analyses could be partly confounded by invariant MAIT and iNKT cells. Researchers reported excess low generation probability among twin-shared out-of-frame alpha sequences.

Addition of a universal primer site occurred through template switching, and cDNA carried unique molecular identifiers. TCRdb reprocessed the 5' RACE reads via MiXCR and lists one record per CDR3 protein. This table holds about 530,000 distinct CDR3 sequences, around 20% found once. The length of the CDR3 is 16 residues. Germline trimming cut 7 bases from V and 0 bases from J; bases unmatched to any gene: 8. This clonotype appeared a few times. Its cognate antigen is unknown. The data also belong to a second study, concerning yellow fever vaccine responses in identical twins.

This sequence was found in a woman between 18 and 29 years old in good health. Sequencing used CD4+ T cells sorted from blood. V and J are TRBV12-3 or TRBV12-4 and TRBJ2-1, with TRBD1 identical over 8 bases. The CDR3 sequence is CASITDRADSYNEQFF. The CDR3 DNA is TGTGCCAGCATCACGGACAGGGCCGACTCCTACAATGAGCAGTTCTTC.